Shown below are 2 T cell receptor beta chains from a single sample sequenced in a study of T cell repertoires in cytomegalovirus infection. TCRdb ran MiXCR on the reads and lists one entry per CDR3 protein. The sample carries approximately 140,000 distinct CDR3 sequences, about 6.3% recorded once. The sequencing input was PBMCs. The source is a human donor in good health (CMV status not recorded). Some clones in this sample may be carry-over from other donors' samples.

This clonotype was counted many times. The chain has TRBV5-4 and TRBJ2-7; D remains ambiguous. This CDR3 region has 16 residues. V was pared by 4 bases and J by 2 bases, with 19 bases between. The germline gives CDR1 SGHNT, CDR2 YYREEE (reference sequence). The CDR3 sequence is CASSLYLIGEPYEQYF. The DNA for the CDR3 is TGTGCCAGCAGCCTCTATTTGATCGGTGAACCCTACGAGCAGTACTTC.

This clonotype was counted a few times. CDR3 nucleotides: TGCAGTGCTAGCGCAGGGGTTTCCAATCAGCCCCAGCATTTT. It specifies CSASAGVSNQPQHF. The chain uses TRBV20-1 and TRBJ1-5, with a tentative D call TRBD1 (6 bases). The ends were cut back, 3 bases at V and 3 bases at J, with 12 bases in the middle. Germline CDR1 is DFQATT and CDR2 is SNEGSKA (reference sequence). This CDR3 has 14 residues.